The clone carrying this TCR beta chain was recorded a few times. No antigen is known for it. The record originates from a study of cytomegalovirus exposure and HLA in healthy donors. Points from the study as a whole: Researchers had no immune exposure information except CMV serostatus available. Further analysis, carried out later, found HLA-associated TCR beta chains more clonally expanded than equally common other chains. Published work reported that the classifier diagnosed cytomegalovirus status with high specificity and sensitivity.

13 Jbeta primers and 60 Vbeta primers were used for the PCR. Using immunoSEQ multiplex PCR, the repertoire was profiled, and TCRdb retains in-frame clones only, with some absent. The data hold 130,000 to 150,000 clones, with approximately 78% observed a single time. Unrecorded immune exposure was likely among donors, who were nominally healthy when sampled. Sequences were obtained from PBMCs. This TCR derives from a young woman in good health and CMV-seropositive.

The CDR3 DNA sequence: TGTGCCAGCAGCCACCGGGACAGGGTGGACGAGCAGTACTTC. Encoded protein: CASSHRDRVDEQYF. The rearrangement links TRBV6-1 to TRBJ2-5; TRBD1 matches at 9 bases. Matching the DNA end better, TRBJ2-7 makes the J call doubtful. The CDR3 spans 14 residues. Per the germline V gene, CDR1 is MNHNS and CDR2 is SASEGT.